Each of the 8 T cell receptor beta chains below was sequenced from the same sample in a study of blood T cell repertoires in COVID-19. TCRdb's copy holds only in-frame clones and misses some; the assay was immunoSEQ multiplex PCR. The sample shows tens of thousands of clones, about four fifths of them seen only once. The sequenced material came from peripheral blood. Receptors were obtained from a woman older than 75 with acute or convalescent COVID-19.

The chain employs TRBV7-9 and TRBJ1-3; TRBD1 matches 10 bases. The J segment lost 5 bases and the V segment lost 1 base, leaving 14 bases of the junction unmatched. This CDR3 contains 19 residues. Germline V CDR1 and CDR2: SEHNR, FQNEAQ (reference sequence). The CDR3 sequence is CASSLEGAGQGVRRNTIYF. CDR3 bases: TGTGCCAGCAGCTTAGAAGGAGCCGGACAGGGGGTCCGGAGAAACACCATATATTTT.

On this clone itself: It is likely a read error, because the conserved phenylalanine at the end of the CDR3 is missing. The DNA is omitted, as the CDR3 cannot be located on it reliably, and the CDR3 follows TCRdb's listing. CDR3 loop: CASRADVTHS. This chain links TRBV2 with TRBJ1-2. From its first to its last residue, the CDR3 has 10 amino acids. Germline CDR1 reads SNHLY; CDR2 reads FYNNEI.

This chain links TRBV5-4 with TRBJ2-1; the match to TRBD2 covers 8 bases. The CDR3 covers 15 residues. V gave up 4 bases and J gave up 3 bases; unmatched junction bases: 6. The germline CDR1 and CDR2 sequences are SGHNT and YYREEE (reference sequence). The chain's CDR3 is CASSRDGGGYNEQFF. CDR3 nucleotides: TGTGCCAGCAGCAGGGACGGGGGGGGCTACAATGAGCAGTTCTTC.

This clone appeared a single time. CDR3 sequence reads: CASSLTGTGKQPQHF. CDR3 in DNA: TGCGCCAGCAGCTTGACCGGGACAGGGAAGCAGCCCCAGCATTTT. J is TRBJ1-5 and V is TRBV5-1, with TRBD1 matching 9 bases. The ends lost 1 base at V and 7 bases at J; junction bases unmatched: 6. Germline V lookup: CDR1 SGHRS, CDR2 YFSETQ. The CDR3 spans 15 residues.

The CDR3 region has the DNA TGCAGTGCCAAGGGGACCTACGAGCAGTACTTC. Residues: CSAKGTYEQYF. This chain uses TRBV20-1 with TRBJ2-7; tentatively, D is TRBD1 (5 bases). The CDR3 has 11 residues. Per the germline V gene, CDR1 is DFQATT and CDR2 is SNEGSKA (reference sequence). V was cut by 6 bases and J by 2 bases, with 8 bases left in between.

This clone was detected once. As DNA, the CDR3 is TGTGCCAGCAGCGTAGCAGCGGGGGACGGGAATGAGCAGTTCTTC. It specifies CASSVAAGDGNEQFF. V is TRBV9 and J is TRBJ2-1, with 8 positions matching TRBD2. J gave up 7 bases and V 0 bases, and 6 bases lay outside the gene matches. Germline CDR1 is SGDLS and CDR2 is YYNGEE. The CDR3 contains 15 residues. The variable domain in full, with the rest retrieved from reference TRBV9 and TRBJ2-1, is DSGVTQTPKHLITATGQRVTLRCSPRSGDLSVYWYQQSLDQGLQFLIQYYNGEERAKGNILERFSAQQFPDLHSELNLSSLELGDSALYFCASSVAAGDGNEQFFGPGTRLTVL.

This chain joins TRBV7-2 and TRBJ2-1, with 9 bases aligning to TRBD2. The junction had 8 bases not matched to a gene; V was cut back by 4 bases and J by 4 bases. The CDR3 has 16 residues. Germline V gene lookup returns CDR1 SGHTA and CDR2 FQGNSA. The DNA for the CDR3 is TGTGCCAGCAGCTCAGCAGGCGGGGGGGCTTACAATGAGCAGTTCTTC. Amino acids: CASSSAGGGAYNEQFF.

The rearrangement uses TRBV7-2 and TRBJ1-5; maybe TRBD1 (6 bases). CDR1 SGHTA and CDR2 FQGNSA come from the germline V gene. Deletions cut 2 bases from V and 3 bases from J, with 17 bases between. This CDR3 has 17 amino acids. The CDR3 region is CASSLRRSGVINQPQHF. The DNA of the CDR3 is TGTGCCAGCAGCTTACGGAGGTCAGGGGTGATCAATCAGCCCCAGCATTTT.